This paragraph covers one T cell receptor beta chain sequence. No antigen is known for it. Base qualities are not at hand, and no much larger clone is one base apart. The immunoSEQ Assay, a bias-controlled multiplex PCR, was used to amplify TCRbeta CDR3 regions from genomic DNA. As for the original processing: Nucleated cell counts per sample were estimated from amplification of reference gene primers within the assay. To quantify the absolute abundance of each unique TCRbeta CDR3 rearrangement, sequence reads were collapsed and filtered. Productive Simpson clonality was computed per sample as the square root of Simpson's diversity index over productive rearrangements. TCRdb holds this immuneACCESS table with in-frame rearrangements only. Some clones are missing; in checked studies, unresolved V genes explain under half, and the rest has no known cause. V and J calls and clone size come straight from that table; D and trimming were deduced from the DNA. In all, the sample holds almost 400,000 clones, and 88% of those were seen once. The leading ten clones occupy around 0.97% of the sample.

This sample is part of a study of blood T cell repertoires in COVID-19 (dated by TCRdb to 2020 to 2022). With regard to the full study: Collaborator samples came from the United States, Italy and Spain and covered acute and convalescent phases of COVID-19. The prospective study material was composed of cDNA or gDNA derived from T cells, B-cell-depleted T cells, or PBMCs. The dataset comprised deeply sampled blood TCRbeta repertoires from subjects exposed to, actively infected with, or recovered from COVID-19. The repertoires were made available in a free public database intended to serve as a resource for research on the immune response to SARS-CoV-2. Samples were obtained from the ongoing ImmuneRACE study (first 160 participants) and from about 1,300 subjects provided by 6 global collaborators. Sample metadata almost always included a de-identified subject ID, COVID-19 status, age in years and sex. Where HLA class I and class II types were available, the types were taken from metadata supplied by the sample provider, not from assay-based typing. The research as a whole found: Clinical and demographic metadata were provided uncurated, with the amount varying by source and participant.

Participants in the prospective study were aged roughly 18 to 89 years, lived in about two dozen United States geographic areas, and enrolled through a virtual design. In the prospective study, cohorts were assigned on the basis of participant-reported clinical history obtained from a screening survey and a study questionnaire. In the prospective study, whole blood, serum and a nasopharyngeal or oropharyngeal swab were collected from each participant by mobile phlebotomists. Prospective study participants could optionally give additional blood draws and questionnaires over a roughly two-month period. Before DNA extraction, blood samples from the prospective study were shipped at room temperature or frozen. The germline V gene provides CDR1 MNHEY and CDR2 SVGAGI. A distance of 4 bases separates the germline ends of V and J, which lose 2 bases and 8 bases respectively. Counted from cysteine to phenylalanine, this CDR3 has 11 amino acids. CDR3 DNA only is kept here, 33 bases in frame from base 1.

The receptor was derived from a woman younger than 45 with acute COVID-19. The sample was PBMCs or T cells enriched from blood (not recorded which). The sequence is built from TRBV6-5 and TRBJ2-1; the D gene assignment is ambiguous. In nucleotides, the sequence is TGTGCCAGCAGTTACGGGCATGAGCAGTTCTTC. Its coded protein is CASSYGHEQFF.